Only a few counts were recorded for the clone carrying this T cell receptor (beta chain). What it binds is not known. The sample originates from a study of post-analysis software for immune sequencing data. Whole-study findings and limits: Same-batch preparations were strongly co-clustered by F measure. TRBV5-6, TRBV5-1 and TRBV20-1 were among four or five TRBV segments more frequent in patients than controls.

The germline V gene has CDR1 SGDLS and CDR2 YYNGEE. The CDR3 is made up of 13 amino acids. Trimming took off 2 bases at V and 2 bases at J, with 7 bases between the two ends. Unique molecular identifiers were carried by the TCR beta cDNA libraries. TCRdb reanalysed the PCR reads using MiXCR and keeps one entry per CDR3 protein. The sample has about 540,000 distinct CDR3 sequences; around 31% are singletons. The sequencing input was blood. The TCR comes from a girl younger than 18 with multiple sclerosis. This chain joins TRBV9 and TRBJ1-2; D gene unclear. The CDR3, as DNA: TGTGCCAGCAGCGTCCAGTCGAACTATGGCTACACCTTC. Amino acids: CASSVQSNYGYTF.